This T cell receptor (beta chain) is drawn from a study of T cells in Graves' hyperthyroidism and ophthalmopathy. Findings and limits, study-wide: Model output signaled ophthalmopathy a median 6.5 months ahead of onset.

This clonotype was detected ten times or more. Its antigen is not known. Researchers defined stable Graves' hyperthyroidism as no ophthalmopathy progression within 18 months. Each patient was aged 18 to 65 and had newly diagnosed hyperthyroidism of under 2 months' duration. Diagnosing involved the use of clinical symptoms, serum thyroxine and TRAb, thyroid ultrasound and orbital computed tomography. Germline CDR1 SGHTA, CDR2 FQGNSA. This CDR3 has 16 residues. V shed 2 bases and J shed 4 bases, with 17 bases lying between them. The investigators amplified TCR beta CDR3 regions from RNA transcripts. A set of HTBI primers served as the primers for a first-round RT-PCR of the TCR CDR3. TCRdb reprocessed the multiplex PCR reads via MiXCR and lists one record per CDR3 protein. Found here are 300,000 to 450,000 distinct CDR3 sequences, 15% of them singletons; the top ten hold 30% to 35%.

This receptor was obtained from a woman aged 25 to 39 with Graves' hyperthyroidism. The sequencing input was blood. The V and J genes are TRBV7-2 and TRBJ2-5; TRBD1 might be the D (5 bases). The chain's CDR3 is CASSLMFLRQGETQYF. CDR3 DNA sequence: TGTGCCAGCAGCTTAATGTTCCTAAGGCAGGGAGAGACCCAGTACTTC.